Presented here are 22 T cell receptor beta chains from one specimen sequenced in a study of blood T cell repertoires in COVID-19 (dated by TCRdb to 2020 to 2022). Library construction relied on the immunoSEQ multiplex PCR assay. TCRdb holds this immuneACCESS table with in-frame rearrangements only. Some clones are missing; in checked studies, unresolved V genes explain under half, and the rest has no known cause. The sample includes about 200,000 clones, with around 82% observed a single time. The ten biggest clones cover less than 7% of the sample. Sequencing was carried out using peripheral blood. These receptors all come from a woman in her seventies with acute or convalescent COVID-19.

The chain recombines TRBV6-6 with TRBJ2-7; D is possibly TRBD2 (6 bases). The CDR3 runs to 13 residues. Trimming took off 4 bases at V and 7 bases at J, with 14 bases between the two ends. Germline V gene lookup returns CDR1 MNHNY and CDR2 SVGAGI (reference sequence). CDR3 region: CASSSTLGGEQYF. The CDR3 bases are TGTGCCAGCAGTTCCACTCTGGGGGGTGAGCAGTACTTC.

The gene calls are TRBV28 and TRBJ2-3, with unresolved D. Germline CDR1 reads MDHEN; CDR2 reads SYDVKM. The V and J ends lost 3 bases and 5 bases respectively, with 6 bases between them. This CDR3 is 12 amino acids long. The CDR3 loop reads CASSFSGDTQYF. The DNA for the CDR3 is TGTGCCAGCAGTTTTAGTGGAGATACGCAGTATTTT.

The chain employs TRBV5-1 and TRBJ2-1; 8 bases fit TRBD1. With V trimmed by 0 bases and J by 8 bases, 7 bases remained unmatched. CDR3 length equals 15 residues. Germline loops: CDR1 SGHRS, CDR2 YFSETQ. CDR3 residues: CASSLGRGRKDEQFF. The CDR3 DNA sequence: TGCGCCAGCAGCTTGGGCAGGGGGCGTAAGGATGAGCAGTTCTTC.

V gene TRBV6-5 combines with J gene TRBJ1-1; D might be TRBD1 (5 bases). The CDR3 totals 14 residues. The germline V and J ends were trimmed by 5 bases and 0 bases, with 10 bases remaining between them. The germline V gene encodes CDR1 MNHEY and CDR2 SVGAGI. The CDR3 protein is CASSKAGMNTEAFF. The CDR3 DNA reads TGTGCCAGCAGTAAGGCAGGGATGAACACTGAAGCTTTCTTT.

This rearrangement joins TRBV5-1 to TRBJ2-1; 7 positions match TRBD2. This CDR3 spans 13 amino acids. Germline CDR1 SGHRS, CDR2 YFSETQ. V shed 2 bases and J 6 bases; nucleotides not matched to a gene: 2. For the CDR3, the DNA is TGCGCCAGCAGCTTCCGACTAGCCAATGAGCAGTTCTTC. Protein sequence: CASSFRLANEQFF. Looking up the rest from reference TRBV5-1 and TRBJ2-1 gives the full variable domain: KAGVTQTPRYLIKTRGQQVTLSCSPISGHRSVSWYQQTPGQGLQFLFEYFSETQRNKGNFPGRFSGRQFSNSRSEMNVSTLELGDSALYLCASSFRLANEQFFGPGTRLTVL.

The rearrangement uses TRBV30 and TRBJ2-3, with 14 nucleotides matching TRBD2. Trimming cost V 1 base and J 2 bases; bases outside gene matches: 14. The germline V gene has CDR1 GTSNPN and CDR2 SVGIG (reference sequence). CDR3 length: 20 residues. The CDR3 nucleotides are TGTGCCTGGAGTGCCGACATGACTAGCGGGAGGGGGATACCCACAGATACGCAGTATTTT. Its protein product is CAWSADMTSGRGIPTDTQYF. Using reference TRBV30 and TRBJ2-3 for the parts outside the CDR3, the full variable domain is SQTIHQWPATLVQPVGSPLSLECTVEGTSNPNLYWYRQAAGRGLQLLFYSVGIGQISSEVPQNLSASRPQDRQFILSSKKLLLSDSGFYLCAWSADMTSGRGIPTDTQYFGPGTRLTVL.

This chain links TRBV11-1 with TRBJ2-1; 14 bases are shared with TRBD2. The CDR3 covers 16 residues. The germline V gene encodes CDR1 SGHAT and CDR2 FQDESV (reference sequence). The trim removed 6 bases at V and 8 bases at J, leaving 9 bases unmatched. The CDR3 DNA reads as TGTGCCAGCAGAGGGTGGGGACTAGCGGGAGCGGATGAGCAGTTCTTC. This translates into CASRGWGLAGADEQFF.

This sequence joins TRBV5-4 and TRBJ2-2, with TRBD2 matching over 8 bases. J was trimmed by 1 base and V by 2 bases; bases with no gene match: 1. Looked up from germline, CDR1 is SGHNT and CDR2 is YYREEE (reference sequence). The CDR3 totals 15 residues. CDR3 residues: CASSFTSGNTGELFF. DNA for the CDR3: TGTGCCAGCAGCTTTACTAGCGGGAACACCGGGGAGCTGTTTTTT.

The rearrangement joins TRBV27 to TRBJ1-1; D is undetermined. The length of the CDR3 is 13 residues. CDR1 and CDR2 (germline): MNHEY, SMNVEV (reference sequence). Trimming removed 7 bases at V and 4 bases at J, with 13 bases between. CDR3 loop: CASTSGGSTEAFF. CDR3 nucleotide sequence: TGTGCCAGCACTTCTGGAGGGAGCACTGAAGCTTTCTTT.

The V and J genes are TRBV27 and TRBJ2-5, with 7 positions matching TRBD1. The CDR3 has 14 residues. V lost 3 bases to trimming and J lost 5 bases; unmatched junction nucleotides: 6. Germline values: CDR1 MNHEY, CDR2 SMNVEV (reference sequence). CDR3 nucleotides: TGTGCCAGCAGTTTTGATAGGGGGCATGAGACCCAGTACTTC. This codes for CASSFDRGHETQYF.

J is TRBJ1-1 and V is TRBV12-3 or TRBV12-4; D might be TRBD1 (5 bases). Trimming pared 7 bases from V and 4 bases from J, leaving 13 bases between. The CDR3 sequence is 13 residues long. CDR3 nucleotide sequence: TGTGCCAGCACCCCTCAGGGAGGCACTGAAGCTTTCTTT. Protein product: CASTPQGGTEAFF.

The V gene is TRBV3-1 (or the pseudogene TRBV3-2), the J gene TRBJ1-5; D remains unclear. Trimming cost V 2 bases and J 0 bases, with 8 bases left between them. The CDR3 is 15 residues long. Germline V gene sequence: CDR1 LGHDT, CDR2 YNNKEL (reference sequence). The chain's CDR3 is CASSQSGSSNQPQHF. Written as DNA, the CDR3 is TGTGCCAGCAGCCAAAGTGGGAGTAGCAATCAGCCCCAGCATTTT.

V and J are TRBV5-4 and TRBJ2-3; 7 bases are shared with TRBD1. Germline assignment: CDR1 SGHNT and CDR2 YYREEE (reference sequence). The J segment lost 5 bases and the V segment lost 3 bases, leaving 6 bases of the junction unmatched. The CDR3 extends over 14 amino acids. CDR3 amino acids: CASSSTGAGDTQYF. CDR3 in DNA: TGTGCCAGCAGCTCCACAGGGGCTGGAGATACGCAGTATTTT.

The rearrangement links TRBV5-6 to TRBJ2-1; D is unresolved. The V and J ends lost 4 bases and 4 bases respectively, with 12 bases between them. CDR1 is SGHDT, CDR2 YYEEEE, per germline. The CDR3 is 14 residues long. Here the CDR3 reads CASSLVAAYNEQFF. The CDR3 nucleotides are TGTGCCAGCAGCCTGGTAGCAGCGTACAATGAGCAGTTCTTC.

V gene TRBV21-1 combines with J gene TRBJ2-1; the table's D call TRBD2 went unverified against the DNA. TRBV21-1 is reported as a pseudogene. The CDR3 length is 18 residues. For the CDR3, the DNA is TGTGCCAGCAGCAAAGTTCCTAGCGGGATGAGCTCCTACAATGAGCAGTTCTTC. Amino acids: CASSKVPSGMSSYNEQFF.

V and J are TRBV19 and TRBJ1-6, with 9 positions matching TRBD1. J gave up 14 bases and V 4 bases, and 12 bases lay outside the gene matches. The CDR3 is 15 amino acids. Germline V lookup: CDR1 LNHDA, CDR2 SQIVND (reference sequence). Here the CDR3 DNA reads TGTGCCAGTAGTACGGAGGGACAGGGATCTTTCACCCTCCACTTT. This sequence encodes CASSTEGQGSFTLHF.

The V and J genes are TRBV5-1 and TRBJ2-7, with TRBD2 identical over 14 bases. CDR1 is SGHRS and CDR2 is YFSETQ in the germline V gene. The trim removed 4 bases at V and 2 bases at J, leaving 11 bases unmatched. This CDR3 is built from 18 residues. The CDR3 is CASSAGLAGGGFTYEQYF. CDR3 DNA sequence: TGCGCCAGCAGCGCCGGACTAGCGGGAGGAGGGTTTACCTACGAGCAGTACTTC. The full variable domain, completed using reference TRBV5-1 and TRBJ2-7, is KAGVTQTPRYLIKTRGQQVTLSCSPISGHRSVSWYQQTPGQGLQFLFEYFSETQRNKGNFPGRFSGRQFSNSRSEMNVSTLELGDSALYLCASSAGLAGGGFTYEQYFGPGTRLTVT.

This sequence joins TRBV4-1 and TRBJ2-1, with 9 bases aligning to TRBD2. Unmatched junction bases numbered 7, after V lost 4 bases and J lost 3 bases. The CDR3 runs 16 residues. The V gene's germline CDR1 is MGHRA and CDR2 YSYEKL. The CDR3 DNA sequence: TGCGCCAGCAGCCGAGAGACTAGCGGAGACTACAATGAGCAGTTCTTC. Its translation: CASSRETSGDYNEQFF.

As to this clone: The same CDR3 is also encoded by other DNA sequences in this sample. CDR3 sequence (DNA): TGTGCCAGCAGGGAGGGCGGGAATGAGCAGTTCTTC. Translation: CASREGGNEQFF. The V call is TRBV28, the J call TRBJ2-1; weak D call: TRBD2 (6 bases). V dropped 6 bases and J dropped 7 bases, with 10 bases sitting between them. The CDR3 is made up of 12 amino acids. The germline CDR1 and CDR2 sequences are MDHEN and SYDVKM.

This chain connects TRBV18 to TRBJ1-1; 7 positions agree with TRBD1. The V gene end was trimmed by 2 bases and the J gene end by 3 bases; junction bases not matched to a gene: 6. CDR1 is KGHSH, CDR2 LQKENI, per germline. This CDR3 has 15 amino acids. The CDR3 region is CASSPVAGGDTEAFF. Written as DNA, the CDR3 is TGTGCCAGCTCACCAGTGGCAGGGGGTGACACTGAAGCTTTCTTT.

This chain links TRBV5-6 with TRBJ1-2; 11 bases line up with TRBD1. This CDR3 contains 15 residues. CDR1 SGHDT and CDR2 YYEEEE come from the germline V gene. With V trimmed by 4 bases and J by 4 bases, 6 bases remained unmatched. CDR3 coding DNA: TGTGCCAGCAGCGACGGGGACAGGGGGATCTATGGCTACACCTTC. It translates to CASSDGDRGIYGYTF.

The chain joins TRBV11-2 to TRBJ2-7; D ambiguous. Looked up from germline, CDR1 is SGHAT and CDR2 is FQNNGV. V was shortened by 1 base and J by 1 base, with 5 bases between the two germline ends. The CDR3 has 13 amino acids. In DNA form, the CDR3 reads TGTGCCAGCAGCTTAGTTCGGTCCTACGAGCAGTACTTC. This sequence encodes CASSLVRSYEQYF.